Below, one TCR beta chain is given with its context. Its cognate antigen is unknown. Trimming cost V 2 bases and J 7 bases, with 15 bases left between them. CDR3 size: 14 residues. CDR1 SGHNT and CDR2 YYREEE come from the germline V gene (reference sequence). These data come from a study of T cell responses to AZD1222 COVID-19 vaccine. Broader study findings: Baseline serology detected seropositivity in only a handful of AZD1222 recipients. No day 14 peak samples; only post-peak repertoires were characterized.

This table comes from immunoSEQ multiplex PCR, and its TCRdb copy is limited to in-frame clones, with some not included. The sample holds tens of thousands of clones, about nine tenths seen once. This sample comprised peripheral blood, obtained 28 days after the second AZD1222 dose. This chain uses TRBV5-4 with TRBJ1-2; tentative D call: TRBD1 (6 bases). This TCR derives from an adult who received the AZD1222 COVID-19 vaccine. CDR3 region: CASSLKPGAGGYTF. The DNA of the CDR3 is TGTGCCAGCAGCTTAAAGCCGGGGGCCGGTGGCTACACCTTC.